A single sample gave rise to the 3 T cell receptor beta chains below, sequenced in a study of cytomegalovirus exposure and HLA in healthy donors. Using immunoSEQ multiplex PCR, the repertoire was profiled, and TCRdb retains in-frame clones only, with some absent. The data hold about 150,000 clones, with about 91% observed a single time. Sequencing was carried out using PBMCs. The receptor set was obtained from a woman aged 18-35 years in good health and CMV-seropositive.

This sequence joins TRBV30 and TRBJ1-5, with D possibly TRBD1 on 6 matching bases. Deletions cut 0 bases from V and 3 bases from J, with 12 bases between. This CDR3 is built from 15 residues. The germline V gene encodes CDR1 GTSNPN and CDR2 SVGIG (reference sequence). The DNA for the CDR3 is TGTGCCTGGAGTGTGGCCGGACAGTTCAATCAGCCCCAGCATTTT. Protein product: CAWSVAGQFNQPQHF.

The rearrangement joins TRBV27 to TRBJ1-2; 8 nucleotides agree with TRBD1. CDR3 length equals 15 residues. After removal of 4 bases from V and 2 bases from J, the junction contained 6 bases not matched to a gene. Germline V gives CDR1 MNHEY, CDR2 SMNVEV (reference sequence). CDR3 in DNA: TGTGCCAGCAGTTCGATGGGGACAGGCAACTATGGCTACACCTTC. This translates into CASSSMGTGNYGYTF.

Sample share makes this clone medium-sized (0.01 to 0.1%). The rearrangement uses TRBV7-8 and TRBJ1-5, with TRBD1 matching 7 bases. This CDR3 is 15 amino acids long. Per germline, CDR1 SGHVS and CDR2 FQNEAQ. V lost 1 base to trimming and J lost 5 bases; unmatched junction nucleotides: 5. The CDR3 sequence: CASSLDTGAYQPQHF. The CDR3 DNA reads as TGTGCCAGCAGCTTAGATACAGGGGCGTATCAGCCCCAGCATTTT.